This TCR beta chain was found in a study of T cells after yellow fever vaccination. This clonotype was detected ten times or more. The antigen is undetermined. Study observations and caveats: CD4 and CD8 compartments shared a small share of clonotypes, likely from convergent recombination. Most clones from primary vaccination were detected again post-booster (about 96% CD4, 88% CD8).

TCRdb reprocessed the 5' RACE reads with MiXCR, giving one entry per CDR3 protein. Seen here are 350,000 or so distinct CDR3 sequences, approximately 8% observed once, and the top ten hold approximately 16%. This CDR3 is 14 amino acids long. The V and J ends lost 2 bases and 0 bases respectively, with 5 bases between them. This chain links TRBV12-3 or TRBV12-4 with TRBJ1-3; D is uncertain. Here the sequenced sample was PBMCs, taken more than 35 days after the first yellow fever vaccination. This sequence was found in a man younger than 35 who received the YFV17D yellow fever vaccine. CDR3 loop: CASSLWSSGNTIYF. The CDR3 DNA sequence: TGTGCCAGCAGTTTATGGAGCTCTGGAAACACCATATATTTT.